This T cell receptor (beta chain) was profiled in a study of shared clonotypes between healthy human individuals. Across the whole study: Every donor yielded three CD4 naive, three CD4 memory, two CD8 naive and one CD8 memory plate.

The CDR3 is 17 residues long. The germline CDR1 and CDR2 sequences are LGHNA and YSLEER. Trimming removed 0 bases from V and 4 bases from J, with 16 bases in between. The naive CD8 fraction comprised CD45RO-negative cells positively selected for CCR7 and excluded terminally differentiated effector memory CD45RA+ cells. Samples underwent the assay at deep level. Sequenced by immunoSEQ multiplex PCR; TCRdb stores in-frame clones only, minus some. The sample includes some 2 million clones, about 95% of them seen just once. The chain uses TRBV4-3 and TRBJ1-5; possible D gene TRBD1, 5 bases. The sequenced sample was naive CD8+ T cells sorted from blood. The clonotype was recovered from a man aged 18 to 35 in good health. The CDR3 loop reads CASSQDRWQTVNQPQHF. The CDR3 DNA is TGCGCCAGCAGCCAAGATCGTTGGCAGACAGTGAATCAGCCCCAGCATTTT.